The 23 T cell receptor beta chains given below trace back to one sample, sequenced in a study of metastatic and nonmetastatic thyroid tumors. With MiXCR, TCRdb reprocessed the PCR reads. In the table there are 25,000 or so clones, 15% of which are singletons. Thyroid surgery was performed in patients who had received no treatment beforehand. The specimen sequenced was blood. These receptors originate from a male donor with papillary thyroid cancer or a benign thyroid nodule (not recorded which). Some clones in this sample may be carry-over from other donors' samples.

Ten or more counts support this clone. CDR3 nucleotide sequence: TGTGCCATCAGTGGGCTTTGGGGGACCGGGGAGCTGTTTTTT. Protein product: CAISGLWGTGELFF. This sequence joins TRBV10-3 and TRBJ2-2, with D perhaps assigned TRBD1 or TRBD2 (5 bases each). The CDR3 consists of 14 residues. The V end was cut by 4 bases, the J end by 5 bases, with 11 bases between. The germline V gene has CDR1 ENHRY and CDR2 SYGVKD.

Many counts were recorded for this clone. The sample holds other DNA sequences that translate to the same CDR3. The CDR3 DNA reads as TGTGCCAGCAGTTTAAGGGGGGCCTACGAGCAGTACTTC. Protein sequence: CASSLRGAYEQYF. The rearrangement uses TRBV27 and TRBJ2-7; D possibly matches TRBD1 or TRBD2 (6 bases each). The CDR3 extends over 13 amino acids. Germline loops: CDR1 MNHEY, CDR2 SMNVEV (reference sequence). Deletions cut 2 bases from V and 2 bases from J, with 7 bases between.

V is TRBV5-6 and J is TRBJ2-7; 9 nucleotides align to TRBD2. Germline loops: CDR1 SGHDT, CDR2 YYEEEE. V was clipped by 0 bases and J by 3 bases; unmatched bases: 7. This CDR3 spans 16 amino acids. This CDR3 is CASSLGGSGRFYEQYF. The CDR3 DNA reads TGTGCCAGCAGCTTGGGCGGTAGCGGGAGATTCTACGAGCAGTACTTC.

CDR3 bases: TGTGCCACCAGTGATTCTGCTCGCCCCTACAATGAGCAGTTCTTC. It yields the protein CATSDSARPYNEQFF. The gene calls are TRBV24-1 and TRBJ2-1; D remains unclear. The germline gives CDR1 KGHDR, CDR2 SFDVKD. Trimming pared 2 bases from V and 2 bases from J, leaving 9 bases between. This CDR3 has 15 amino acids.

In its sample, this clone was seen many times. The chain recombines TRBV11-3 with TRBJ2-7, with TRBD1 matching over 10 bases. CDR1 SGHNT and CDR2 YENEEA come from the germline V gene. The junction had 6 bases not matched to a gene; V was cut back by 3 bases and J by 4 bases. The CDR3 has 15 residues. The CDR3 loop reads CASSLAGTGVYEQYF. The CDR3 coding sequence is TGTGCCAGCAGCTTGGCCGGGACAGGGGTGTACGAGCAGTACTTC.

In its sample, this clone ranks as medium-sized. This chain joins TRBV29-1 and TRBJ1-1, with TRBD1 as a possible D gene (5 bases). This CDR3 has 15 residues. The germline V and J ends were trimmed by 6 bases and 0 bases, with 17 bases remaining between them. Germline CDR1 and CDR2: SQVTM and ANQGSEA. DNA for the CDR3: TGCAGCGTCCGTCCGGGACTAGAGATGAACACTGAAGCTTTCTTT. Encoded protein: CSVRPGLEMNTEAFF.

In this sample, this clone turned up many times. This chain connects TRBV7-3 to TRBJ2-5; D is possibly TRBD2 (6 bases). Germline V gene sequence: CDR1 SGHTA, CDR2 FQGTGA. This CDR3 contains 13 residues. Trimming shortened V by 2 bases and J by 5 bases, and 9 bases separated the two germline ends. Here the CDR3 reads CASSLYGGETQYF. The CDR3 nucleotides read TGTGCCAGCAGCTTATACGGGGGTGAGACCCAGTACTTC.

This clone was recorded many times. This sequence joins TRBV2 and TRBJ2-7; D possibly uses TRBD1 or TRBD2 (5 bases each). Trimming took 8 bases from V and 5 from J, leaving 10 bases between them. The CDR3 covers 11 residues. Germline values: CDR1 SNHLY, CDR2 FYNNEI. Here the CDR3 reads CASGASHEQYF. The CDR3 DNA sequence: TGTGCCAGCGGGGCTAGCCACGAGCAGTACTTC.

This clone was counted ten times or more. The chain is built from TRBV7-9 and TRBJ1-1; D remains ambiguous. Germline CDR1 reads SEHNR; CDR2 reads FQNEAQ (reference sequence). CDR3 length: 14 amino acids. The V and J ends lost 3 bases and 1 base respectively, with 9 bases between them. DNA for the CDR3: TGTGCCAGCAGCTTTCGGACGGAGAACACTGAAGCTTTCTTT. Its protein product is CASSFRTENTEAFF.

This clone came up many times. The rearrangement uses TRBV7-9 and TRBJ1-5; no firm D call. Germline CDR1 and CDR2: SEHNR and FQNEAQ (reference sequence). The CDR3 runs to 12 residues. V was cut by 1 base and J by 5 bases, with 3 bases left in between. CDR3 amino acids: CASSLDDQPQHF. The CDR3 DNA is TGTGCCAGCAGCTTAGATGATCAGCCCCAGCATTTT.

In this sample, this clone turned up many times. The chain employs TRBV7-6 and TRBJ1-4; D is possibly TRBD1 (6 bases). V lost 3 bases and J lost 2, with 10 bases in between. CDR1 is SGHVS, CDR2 FNYEAQ, per germline. The length of the CDR3 is 15 residues. The CDR3 sequence is CASSLYGQTNEKLFF. The CDR3 bases are TGTGCCAGCAGCTTGTATGGACAGACTAATGAAAAACTGTTTTTT.

This clone was detected many times. This chain connects TRBV2 to TRBJ2-7; 7 positions match TRBD2. Germline lookup yields CDR1 SNHLY and CDR2 FYNNEI. CDR3 length equals 12 residues. For the CDR3, the DNA is TGTGGATGGGGGGAGGGGAGTTACGAGCAGTACTTC. Amino acid sequence: CGWGEGSYEQYF.

Notes on this clone: A much larger clone is a single base away; this may be a read error. The chain is built from TRBV5-4 and TRBJ2-3; D unclear. CDR1 is SGHNT and CDR2 is YYREEE in the germline V gene (reference sequence). This CDR3 spans 13 amino acids. CDR3 bases: TGTGCCATCAGCTTGGATCTGTGGGGTACGCAGTATTTT. It translates to CAISLDLWGTQYF.

This clone came up many times. The chain employs TRBV30 and TRBJ1-3; D is uncertain. In germline, CDR1 is GTSNPN, CDR2 SVGIG (reference sequence). The germline V and J ends were trimmed by 2 bases and 3 bases, with 11 bases remaining between them. The CDR3 spans 14 residues. In DNA, the CDR3 is TGTGCCTGGAGTCGCCCCACGGGTGGAAACACCATATATTTT. Translating it yields CAWSRPTGGNTIYF.

In its sample, this clone was seen many times. The J gene is TRBJ2-4, the V gene TRBV25-1; 8 nucleotides align to TRBD2. J was trimmed by 1 base and V by 1 base; bases with no gene match: 9. Germline assignment: CDR1 MGHDK and CDR2 SYGVNS. CDR3 length: 18 residues. As DNA, the CDR3 is TGTGCCAGCAGTGAATCTAAACTAGCGGAGGTCGCCAAAAACATTCAGTACTTC. Protein sequence: CASSESKLAEVAKNIQYF.

This clone was found a few times. V gene TRBV6-1 combines with J gene TRBJ1-2; unclear D gene. With 7 bases removed from V and 2 bases from J, the gap between germline ends came to 11 bases. Per germline, CDR1 MNHNS and CDR2 SASEGT. This CDR3 has 13 residues. The DNA of the CDR3 is TGTGCCAGCACCCCCCTAGGAAACTATGGCTACACCTTC. It specifies CASTPLGNYGYTF.

Many counts were recorded for this clone. The gene calls are TRBV7-2 and TRBJ2-7; TRBD2 matches 10 bases. The ends lost 0 bases at V and 3 bases at J; junction bases unmatched: 2. CDR1 is SGHTA and CDR2 is FQGNSA in the germline V gene. The CDR3 is made up of 15 amino acids. This CDR3 is CASSLALAGIYEQYF. CDR3 nucleotide sequence: TGTGCCAGCAGCTTAGCACTAGCGGGGATCTACGAGCAGTACTTC.

This clone showed up many times. The V call is TRBV5-1, the J call TRBJ2-1; TRBD2 agrees at 8 bases. Unmatched junction bases numbered 9, after V lost 2 bases and J lost 5 bases. The CDR3 is 16 residues long. From germline, CDR1 is SGHRS and CDR2 YFSETQ. The CDR3 nucleotides are TGCGCCAGCAGCTTTTTTGCTAGCGGGTCCGACAATGAGCAGTTCTTC. This codes for CASSFFASGSDNEQFF.

This clone was recorded many times. The CDR3 DNA is TGCGCCGCCGGCGGAGACAGGGGAAATGAGCAGTTCTTC. It specifies CAAGGDRGNEQFF. This chain links TRBV10-1 with TRBJ2-1; 8 nucleotides match TRBD1. The germline V gene encodes CDR1 WNHNN and CDR2 SYGVQD (reference sequence). The ends lost 11 bases at V and 7 bases at J; junction bases unmatched: 10. The CDR3 is 13 residues long.

This clone occurred many times. The chain carries TRBV18 and TRBJ2-2; a weak D match, TRBD2 (5 bases). Per the germline V gene, CDR1 is KGHSH and CDR2 is LQKENI. V was clipped by 0 bases and J by 5 bases, with 13 bases between them. This CDR3 region has 16 residues. Written as DNA, the CDR3 is TGTGCCAGCTCACCACCCAACAACGGGGTTACCGGGGAGCTGTTTTTT. Amino acids: CASSPPNNGVTGELFF.

This clone was detected many times. The chain employs TRBV9 and TRBJ1-1; D unclear. This CDR3 has 14 residues. The germline V and J ends were trimmed by 2 bases and 3 bases, with 11 bases remaining between them. The germline CDR1 and CDR2 sequences are SGDLS and YYNGEE. The CDR3 DNA is TGTGCCAGCAGCGTCGGAGGGCCGGACACTGAAGCTTTCTTT. Protein product: CASSVGGPDTEAFF.

The table lists this clone with a few counts. V is TRBV29-1 and J is TRBJ2-5; no definite D call. The germline CDR1 and CDR2 sequences are SQVTM and ANQGSEA. CDR3 length: 11 amino acids. Trimming stripped 3 bases from V and 2 bases from J, with 4 bases between. CDR3 nucleotides: TGCAGCGTTGAGTCACAAGAGACCCAGTACTTC. It yields the protein CSVESQETQYF.

This clone was observed many times. The chain joins TRBV5-6 to TRBJ2-7, with D unclear. In germline, CDR1 is SGHDT, CDR2 YYEEEE. The CDR3 loop spans 13 amino acids. The V gene lost 1 base and the J gene lost 4 bases, with 9 bases spanning the gap. The CDR3 bases are TGTGCCAGCAGCTTGCCAGGCGCATACGAGCAGTACTTC. It specifies CASSLPGAYEQYF.